This T cell receptor beta chain stems from a study of beta chain features in type 1 diabetes (dated by TCRdb to the late 2010s). In terms of the full investigation: No differences in mean age, gender distribution, total cell number or subset yield were found between patients and healthy donors. Regulatory and stem cell-like memory subsets were obtained from only 8 patients and roughly 8 healthy donors, while naive and central memory subsets were obtained from all 30 or so donors. The study compared TCRB repertoires of sorted circulating CD4+ T cell subsets between recently diagnosed type 1 diabetes patients and matched healthy donors. A total of 90 million to 130 million sorted cells were examined across all samples, and a strong correlation was observed between cell number per subset and RNA yield.

Via the germline V gene, CDR1 is SGHRS and CDR2 YFSETQ. Inclusive of the bounding cysteine and phenylalanine, the CDR3 is 13 residues long. Of the read, only the CDR3 DNA is kept; its 39 bases are in frame from base 1. V is pared back by 3 bases and J by 3 bases, with 10 bases lying between the germline termini. The High Capacity cDNA Reverse Transcription Kit was used to reverse transcribe all of the isolated RNA, meaning that expressed TCRB transcripts were what got sequenced. Naive, central memory and regulatory T cell samples underwent deep immunoSEQ sequencing, averaging roughly 3.5 million total reads per sample. After sorted cells were lysed in RLT buffer, RNA was extracted with DNase-treated RNeasy Micro or Mini kits, with the choice depending on cell number. Each cell subset was processed on its own to prevent cross-contamination, while patient and healthy donor samples were processed together. The immunoSEQ multiplex PCR was used to amplify TCRB sequences from cDNA, generating 87-bp fragments that spanned the CDR3 region. Sequencing of the amplicons was done on the Illumina HiSeq platform. In the paper's pipeline: PCR bias was corrected computationally using synthetic template baselines, and reads within Hamming distance 2 were collapsed, with unmergeable singletons discarded. Reads were aligned against IMGT to assign V, D and J genes, CDR3 length and insertions or deletions at six rearrangement sites. Clonotype counts were normalized to sorted cell number within each subset before computing true diversity and Gini coefficients with the tcR R package. The overlap coefficient, calculated on TCRB nucleotide sequences, was used to quantify repertoire sharing. Out-of-frame TCRB sequences from naive cells were analyzed as a proxy for the pre-selection repertoire. Here the immuneACCESS table is served through TCRdb, limited to in-frame sequences with V and J called. Missing clones are a known gap in these copies; in checked studies unresolved V genes cover under half, and the rest lacks a known reason. The DNA was the basis for D and trimming; V, J and clone size are from that table. This sample is represented by some 900,000 clones; 17% of them were singletons. The top ten clonotypes cover 0.02% to 0.025% of the sample.

In regard to this clone: Its target antigen remains unknown. Base quality data are lacking; no much larger clone is found one base away.

Each donor gave one peripheral blood draw, roughly 110 mL on average, collected into heparinised tubes. Using a panel that included CD45RO, CCR7, CD25, CD127, CD95 and CD27, naive, central memory, regulatory and stem cell-like memory CD4+ T cells were sorted on a BD FACSAria II. Every sorted population had a purity above 95%. PBMCs were isolated right away by Lymphoprep density gradient centrifugation and were stained directly, without culture. So that batch effects would be minimized, each experiment stained and sorted samples in pairs, pairing one healthy donor with one patient. Paper-wide results and their limitations: Shorter templates might have been favored by PCR, but patient and control samples were amplified and corrected together, so both groups would have been affected equally by any skew. At VDJ recombination sites, type 1 diabetes patients had fewer insertions and more deleted nucleotides, which implies abnormalities in thymic rearrangement. Naive, central memory and regulatory TCRB repertoires appeared more similar among patients than among healthy donors. In all four CD4+ subsets, TCRB CDR3 length was moderately but significantly shorter in type 1 diabetes patients. Because small numbers of individuals were included in the HLA sub-analyses, any influence of HLA type on TCRB rearrangement was left unresolved. Because cDNA was sequenced instead of genomic DNA, highly expressing activated cells could be over-represented, though the groups showed no difference in activation or CD3 levels.

The specimen was naive CD4+ T cells from blood. According to the study, the label for this sample's cell subset or site signals: true naive CD4+ T cells. This TCR derives from a woman between 18 and 29 years old in good health. The chain uses TRBV5-1 and TRBJ2-7; TRBD1 could be the D gene, as 5 bases match. The CDR3 protein is CASSSQDGYEQYF. The DNA is TGCGCCAGCAGCTCACAGGATGGCTACGAGCAGTACTTC.